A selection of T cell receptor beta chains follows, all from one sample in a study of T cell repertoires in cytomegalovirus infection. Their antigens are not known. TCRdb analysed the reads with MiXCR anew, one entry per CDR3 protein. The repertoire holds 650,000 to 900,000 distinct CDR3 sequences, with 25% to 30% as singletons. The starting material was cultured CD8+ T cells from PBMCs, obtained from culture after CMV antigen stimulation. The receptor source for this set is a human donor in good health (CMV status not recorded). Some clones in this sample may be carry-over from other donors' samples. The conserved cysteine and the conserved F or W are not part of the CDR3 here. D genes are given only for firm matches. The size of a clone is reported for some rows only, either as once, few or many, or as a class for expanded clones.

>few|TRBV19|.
ASARQNYGYT
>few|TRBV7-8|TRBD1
ASTDRGSHNEQF
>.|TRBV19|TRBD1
ASRLSPGTDNTEAF
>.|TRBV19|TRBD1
DSSILDRANEQY
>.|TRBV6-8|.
ASILDSNSYNEQF
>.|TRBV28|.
ASSLFLRKSSYNEQF
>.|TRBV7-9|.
ASSLGQPTEAF
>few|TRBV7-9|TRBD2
ASSFSVGLALGNEQF
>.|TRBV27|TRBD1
ASSFLSQGETSNQPQH
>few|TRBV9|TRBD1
ASSKPGQERHGYT
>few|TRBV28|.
ASTLLLGGAEGGYT
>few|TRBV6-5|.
ASSYSVRAVDEQF
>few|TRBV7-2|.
ASSEGGAYGYT
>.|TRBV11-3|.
ASSLRTVYGYT
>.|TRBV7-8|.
ASSLAEGPPPGELF
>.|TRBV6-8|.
ASSYSKRRPTDTQY
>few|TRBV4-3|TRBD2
ASSPPPFGSGGYNEQF
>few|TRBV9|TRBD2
ASSGAGGVADTQY
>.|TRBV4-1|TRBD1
ASSQADRGGIY
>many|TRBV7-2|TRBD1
ASSLDGTGIGAF
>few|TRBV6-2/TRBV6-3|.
ASSQGQYSPNQPQH
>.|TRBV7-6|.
ASSLAIDEAF
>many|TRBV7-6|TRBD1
ASSARQGIYPEAF
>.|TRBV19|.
ASSYAGARNSPLH
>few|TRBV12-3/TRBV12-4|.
ASSDNVDLDYGYT
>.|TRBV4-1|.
ASSGHINQPQH
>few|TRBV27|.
ASSLWRAEKLF
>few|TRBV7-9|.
ASSPSRVLELF
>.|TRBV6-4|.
ASSPTETWVDTEAF
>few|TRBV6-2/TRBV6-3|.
ASSYDYQPQH
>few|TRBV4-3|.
ASSQGQGFLYGYT
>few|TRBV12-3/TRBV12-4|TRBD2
ASSPLAGTGLNTGELF
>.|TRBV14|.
ASSSDLNRPGELF
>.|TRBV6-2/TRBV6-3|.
ASSYSTAATETQY
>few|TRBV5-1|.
ASSISGTNNYGYT
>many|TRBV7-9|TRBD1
ASSGDRVSDRHRGYT
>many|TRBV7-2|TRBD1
ASSSRDRGTGELF
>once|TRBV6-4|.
ASSQGGDTNYGYT
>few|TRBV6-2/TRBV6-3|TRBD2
ASSPLRGGPETQY